The 24 T cell receptor beta chains reported below all come from one sample, sequenced in a study of T-cell memory formation after mild COVID-19. TCRdb called the 5' RACE reads again in MiXCR, with one record for every CDR3 protein. The sample yields about 440,000 distinct CDR3 sequences, 20% seen once. Input material: PBMCs or a T cell subset sorted from them (not recorded which). The receptors originated from an adult woman who had mild COVID-19 (a few samples of this study predate the infection). Cell type and time point are not known.

V gene TRBV20-1 combines with J gene TRBJ2-1; D remains ambiguous. The CDR3 spans 12 residues. The V gene's germline CDR1 is DFQATT and CDR2 SNEGSKA (reference sequence). The CDR3 region has the DNA TGCAGCCGTGAGAGCTCCTACAATGAGCAGTTCTTC. Its protein product is CSRESSYNEQFF.

This rearrangement joins TRBV5-1 to TRBJ1-1; 11 bases match TRBD1. Germline V gene data show CDR1 as SGHRS and CDR2 as YFSETQ. The CDR3 extends over 16 amino acids. With V trimmed by 3 bases and J by 8 bases, 12 bases remained unmatched. The CDR3 protein is CASSYTRTGGLSEAFF. CDR3 in DNA: TGCGCCAGCAGCTATACTAGGACAGGGGGCTTATCCGAAGCTTTCTTT.

This clonotype was seen a handful of times. V usage is TRBV9 and J usage is TRBJ2-5, with TRBD1 matching 8 bases. Germline V gene data show CDR1 as SGDLS and CDR2 as YYNGEE. The CDR3 length is 14 residues. V shed 3 bases and J 5 bases; nucleotides not matched to a gene: 6. The CDR3 DNA reads as TGTGCCAGCAGCGAGTCCAGGGGGCTCGAGACCCAGTACTTC. It is translated as CASSESRGLETQYF.

This clonotype was detected many times. This chain joins TRBV7-9 and TRBJ2-4; D not certain. CDR3 length: 14 residues. Trimming pared 8 bases from V and 3 bases from J, leaving 14 bases between. Per germline, CDR1 SEHNR and CDR2 FQNEAQ (reference sequence). The DNA of the CDR3 is TGTGCCAGCGGACGAGATTCGAGCAAAAACATTCAGTACTTC. This translates into CASGRDSSKNIQYF.

This rearrangement joins TRBV24-1 to TRBJ2-1; 7 bases agree with TRBD2. V was clipped by 4 bases and J by 0 bases; unmatched bases: 5. CDR3 size: 16 residues. Per germline, CDR1 KGHDR and CDR2 SFDVKD. CDR3 bases: TGTGCCACCAGTGACCCTAGCGGTACCTCCTACAATGAGCAGTTCTTC. Its protein product is CATSDPSGTSYNEQFF.

This clonotype was seen many times. The chain recombines TRBV6-4 with TRBJ2-6; D is uncertain. Trimming shortened V by 4 bases and J by 2 bases, and 12 bases separated the two germline ends. The CDR3 sequence is 16 residues long. The germline gives CDR1 MRHNA, CDR2 SNTAGT. For the CDR3, the DNA is TGTGCCAGCAGTGGAACGACTGCTACTGGGGCCAACGTCCTGACTTTC. Translation: CASSGTTATGANVLTF.

A few counts support this clonotype. This chain joins TRBV7-9 and TRBJ1-5, with 9 nucleotides matching TRBD1. The V segment lost 5 bases and the J segment 3 bases; nucleotides outside the gene matches: 5. Germline CDR1 is SEHNR and CDR2 is FQNEAQ (reference sequence). CDR3 size: 15 residues. CDR3 nucleotide sequence: TGTGCCAGCAGCCGACAGGGGGGCCCCAATCAGCCCCAGCATTTT. Its protein product is CASSRQGGPNQPQHF.

The chain uses TRBV7-3 and TRBJ2-5; tentative D call: TRBD1 (7 bases). This CDR3 is built from 15 residues. The V and J ends lost 5 bases and 1 base respectively, with 14 bases between them. Looked up from germline, CDR1 is SGHTA and CDR2 is FQGTGA. The CDR3 coding sequence is TGTGCCAGCAGCCCGCGGAGGGGGCCCCAAGAGACCCAGTACTTC. Amino acids: CASSPRRGPQETQYF.

The genes are TRBV5-1 and TRBJ1-1; no clear D. The germline V gene encodes CDR1 SGHRS and CDR2 YFSETQ. Trimming removed 0 bases from V and 3 bases from J, with 6 bases in between. This CDR3 region has 13 residues. The CDR3 nucleotides read TGCGCCAGCAGCTTGGCTCCCTACACTGAAGCTTTCTTT. Its protein is CASSLAPYTEAFF.

This clonotype was observed a few times. This sequence joins TRBV3-1 and TRBJ1-5, with TRBD1 as a possible D gene (6 bases). Germline V gene lookup returns CDR1 LGHDT and CDR2 YNNKEL (reference sequence). Deletions cut 1 base from V and 4 bases from J, with 11 bases between. CDR3 length equals 15 residues. CDR3 amino acids: CASSQGRGLNQPQHF. The CDR3, as DNA: TGTGCCAGCAGCCAAGGCAGGGGACTGAATCAGCCCCAGCATTTT.

Comments on this clonotype: One end of the junction varies from germline; a read error may be responsible. The chain couples TRBV7-9 to TRBJ1-2; D unresolved. The CDR3 length is 16 residues. The germline V gene has CDR1 SEHNR and CDR2 FQNEAQ (reference sequence). Here the CDR3 reads CASSVAQNPLGYGYTF. CDR3 nucleotides: TGTGCCAGCAGCGTAGCGCAGAATCCGCTAGGCTATGGCTACACCTTC.

The V call is TRBV11-2, the J call TRBJ2-7; D is perhaps TRBD1 or TRBD2 (5 bases each). This CDR3 has 12 residues. V was pared by 5 bases and J by 7 bases, with 12 bases between. Looked up from germline, CDR1 is SGHAT and CDR2 is FQNNGV. The CDR3 nucleotides read TGTGCCAGCAGCGGGCCTTGGGGGGAGCAGTACTTC. Residues: CASSGPWGEQYF. Full variable domain (outside the CDR3, taken from reference TRBV11-2 and TRBJ2-7): EAGVAQSPRYKIIEKRQSVAFWCNPISGHATLYWYQQILGQGPKLLIQFQNNGVVDDSQLPKDRFSAERLKGVDSTLKIQPAKLEDSAVYLCASSGPWGEQYFGPGTRLTVT.

The V call is TRBV7-9, the J call TRBJ1-1; D not resolved. Germline V gene data show CDR1 as SEHNR and CDR2 as FQNEAQ (reference sequence). The V and J ends lost 2 bases and 4 bases respectively, with 14 bases between them. The CDR3 is 15 amino acids. CDR3 coding DNA: TGTGCCAGCAGCTTATCGGGTTTCGGCTTCACTGAAGCTTTCTTT. Translating gives CASSLSGFGFTEAFF. Complete variable domain (other parts from reference TRBV7-9 and TRBJ1-1): DTGVSQNPRHKITKRGQNVTFRCDPISEHNRLYWYRQTLGQGPEFLTYFQNEAQLEKSRLLSDRFSAERPKGSFSTLEIQRTEQGDSAMYLCASSLSGFGFTEAFFGQGTRLTVV.

This clonotype appeared a single time. The chain joins TRBV12-3 or TRBV12-4 to TRBJ2-7; 7 bases map to TRBD2. The V gene end was trimmed by 5 bases and the J gene end by 3 bases; junction bases not matched to a gene: 13. The CDR3 contains 16 residues. In DNA, the CDR3 is TGTGCCAGCAGTCCCTCCGGGGGAGGGGCCAACTACGAGCAGTACTTC. It is translated as CASSPSGGGANYEQYF.

The rearrangement uses TRBV12-3 or TRBV12-4 and TRBJ2-3; 14 bases are shared with TRBD2. J was trimmed by 5 bases and V by 4 bases; bases with no gene match: 17. This CDR3 spans 20 amino acids. The CDR3 sequence is CASSSLGTSGGAETVDTQYF. CDR3 DNA sequence: TGTGCCAGCAGTTCACTCGGGACTAGCGGGGGAGCGGAAACGGTAGATACGCAGTATTTT.

The chain has TRBV6-1 and TRBJ2-7; no reliable D call. The CDR3 runs to 14 residues. Per the germline V gene, CDR1 is MNHNS and CDR2 is SASEGT. Trimming shortened V by 1 base and J by 4 bases, and 11 bases separated the two germline ends. The CDR3 spells CASSEGRARYEQYF. CDR3 sequence (DNA): TGTGCCAGCAGTGAAGGAAGGGCCCGATACGAGCAGTACTTC.

The V call is TRBV18, the J call TRBJ2-6; 10 bases fit TRBD2. CDR1 is KGHSH and CDR2 is LQKENI in the germline V gene. The CDR3 consists of 16 residues. The V and J ends lost 2 bases and 2 bases, in that order; junction bases with no gene match: 0. CDR3 coding DNA: TGTGCCAGCTCACCAGGGACTAGCGCTGGGGCCAACGTCCTGACTTTC. This sequence encodes CASSPGTSAGANVLTF.

The rearrangement joins TRBV6-5 to TRBJ2-5, with 9 bases identical to TRBD2. V lost 0 bases and J lost 5; bases outside the gene matches: 7. The CDR3 extends over 16 amino acids. Germline V gives CDR1 MNHEY, CDR2 SVGAGI. For the CDR3, the DNA is TGTGCCAGCAGTTACTCCAGGGTAGCGGGAGAGGAGACCCAGTACTTC. It is translated as CASSYSRVAGEETQYF.

The chain carries TRBV15 and TRBJ2-1, with D possibly being TRBD2 (5 bases). This CDR3 is built from 17 residues. Germline V gene lookup returns CDR1 LNHNV and CDR2 YYDKDF (reference sequence). Trimming removed 0 bases from V and 2 bases from J, with 14 bases in between. The CDR3 loop reads CATSRDHPSSTYNEQFF. The CDR3 nucleotides are TGTGCCACCAGCAGAGATCATCCTAGCTCTACCTACAATGAGCAGTTCTTC.

The chain uses TRBV5-5 and TRBJ2-1; 7 bases align to TRBD2. The CDR3 has 15 amino acids. The V gene's germline CDR1 is SGHKS and CDR2 YYEKEE (reference sequence). V lost 3 bases, J lost 7 bases, and 10 bases stayed unmatched. In nucleotides, the CDR3 is TGTGCCAGCAGCTCAGGACTAGTATATTTTAATGAGCAGTTCTTC. It translates to CASSSGLVYFNEQFF.

This sequence joins TRBV6-2 or TRBV6-3 and TRBJ2-7; D perhaps matches TRBD1 (5 bases). V lost 6 bases to trimming and J lost 7 bases, with 22 bases between them. The CDR3 is 15 residues long. Germline CDR1 reads MNHEY; CDR2 reads SVGEGT. CDR3 residues: CASRPTRVAPTEQYF. The CDR3, as DNA: TGTGCCAGCAGACCTACCAGGGTGGCCCCAACTGAGCAGTACTTC.

The chain employs TRBV5-1 and TRBJ1-2; D unclear. With 0 bases removed from V and 2 bases from J, the gap between germline ends came to 8 bases. The CDR3 is 14 residues long. CDR1 SGHRS and CDR2 YFSETQ come from the germline V gene. For the CDR3, the DNA is TGCGCCAGCAGCTTGGTTCTGGGAAACTATGGCTACACCTTC. Translating it yields CASSLVLGNYGYTF.

The chain has TRBV7-8 and TRBJ2-3; the D gene could be TRBD1 or TRBD2 (5 bases each). CDR1 and CDR2 from the germline V gene are SGHVS and FQNEAQ. The CDR3 sequence is 14 residues long. V was pared by 5 bases and J by 3 bases, with 12 bases between. CDR3 amino acids: CASSEGRGTDTQYF. CDR3 in DNA: TGTGCCAGCAGCGAGGGACGTGGGACAGATACGCAGTATTTT.

CDR3 protein: CATSELPAGVHEQFF. In DNA form, the CDR3 reads TGTGCCACCAGTGAGCTCCCAGCGGGAGTCCATGAGCAGTTCTTC. The V gene is TRBV24-1, the J gene TRBJ2-1; 8 positions agree with TRBD2. The V gene end was trimmed by 4 bases and the J gene end by 8 bases; junction bases not matched to a gene: 9. CDR1 is KGHDR and CDR2 is SFDVKD in the germline V gene. This CDR3 spans 15 amino acids.